This entry concerns a single T cell receptor beta chain. The antigen is undetermined. Treatment in this sample: approximately nine-day PBMC culture with coronavirus spike peptide pools or control peptides (ViraFEST assay). The sample belongs to a study of vaccination and CD4 T cells after COVID-19. Sequencing of cultured CD4+ T cell DNA used the Oncomine TCR Beta short-read assay. One entry per CDR3 protein, called by TCRdb with MiXCR from the PCR reads. The table shows some 17,000 distinct CDR3 sequences, with 30% to 45% occurring only once. Trimming took off 2 bases at V and 6 bases at J, with 23 bases between the two ends. The germline V gene encodes CDR1 LGHNA and CDR2 YNFKEQ. The CDR3 totals 17 residues. Findings and limits, study-wide: Convalescent patients had a median around 87% of reactive clones appearing only post-vaccination.

The material sequenced was CD4+ T cells from blood, cultured in vitro. This sequence joins TRBV4-2 and TRBJ2-7, with D possibly matching TRBD2 (5 bases). This receptor was obtained from a human donor who had recovered from COVID-19. Here the CDR3 DNA reads TGTGCCAGCAGCCAACGGTACGGACTCTACCCGCCCCCCGAGCAGTACTTC. Amino acid sequence: CASSQRYGLYPPPEQYF.